This T cell receptor beta chain was obtained from a study of shared clonotypes between healthy human individuals. The CDR3 is 16 amino acids. With V trimmed by 0 bases and J by 6 bases, 8 bases remained unmatched. The germline CDR1 and CDR2 sequences are SGDLS and YYNGEE. Findings and caveats of the study: Rarefaction analysis demonstrated incomplete sorted-subset sequencing notwithstanding large depth.

This clone has at least ten counts. Its target is unknown. For sorted subsets, 150 to 200 ng DNA per replicate equaled about 31,000 T cell genomes. The assay was immunoSEQ multiplex PCR, and TCRdb's table has in-frame clones only and misses some. The sample carries roughly 680,000 clones, approximately 72% recorded once. The chain links TRBV9 to TRBJ2-2, with 7 bases identical to TRBD1. This receptor was taken from a woman younger than 45 in good health. Material for sequencing was memory CD4+ T cells sorted from blood. Subset given: CD45RA-negative fraction. Here the CDR3 DNA reads TGTGCCAGCAGCGTAGTTTCATGGACAGGTCCCGGGGAGCTGTTTTTT. This sequence encodes CASSVVSWTGPGELFF.